Described below is a single TCR beta chain sequence and its context. V lost 8 bases and J lost 3, with 10 bases in between. The CDR3 sequence is 12 residues long. The germline V gene encodes CDR1 MDHEN and CDR2 SYDVKM. The record originates from a study of T cell responses to AZD1222 COVID-19 vaccine. TCRdb's copy holds only in-frame clones and misses some; the assay was immunoSEQ multiplex PCR. The profile shows under 150,000 clones, roughly 87% of them singletons. The sequencing here drew on peripheral blood, taken on day 0 of AZD1222 vaccination. The chain is built from TRBV28 and TRBJ1-1; D is uncertain. This TCR was sampled from an adult in good health. The CDR3: CASWALDTEAFF. The CDR3 DNA follows: TGTGCCAGCTGGGCTCTGGACACTGAAGCTTTCTTT.